The subject of this entry is one TCR beta chain. What this receptor recognizes is not known. The record has no base qualities; no much larger clone is one base away. The data belong to a study of control samples from healthy donors and cancer patients (dated by TCRdb to 2018 to 2020). The library was obtained by the immunoSEQ multiplex PCR assay. In its TCRdb copy, this immuneACCESS table keeps in-frame sequences only and misses some clones. Where compared with another copy, unresolved V genes explain less than half of these, and the others have no known cause. This sample holds fewer than 120,000 clones; 88% were observed only once. The ten most abundant clones make up around 3.9% of the sample. Between the V and J ends, shortened by 2 bases and 8 bases respectively, the junction contains 10 bases. The germline V gene gives CDR1 as SGHTA and CDR2 as FQGTGA. Its CDR3 holds 13 amino acids, cysteine through phenylalanine. CDR3 DNA only is kept here, 39 bases in frame from base 1.

The rearranged segments are TRBV7-3 and TRBJ2-4; matching of 5 bases hints at TRBD1 as the D gene. The receptor comes from a woman between 55 and 75 years old with lung cancer. Sequencing was carried out using PBMCs. The CDR3 is CASSLAREDIQYF. The DNA is as follows: TGTGCCAGCAGCTTAGCCAGGGAAGACATTCAGTACTTC.